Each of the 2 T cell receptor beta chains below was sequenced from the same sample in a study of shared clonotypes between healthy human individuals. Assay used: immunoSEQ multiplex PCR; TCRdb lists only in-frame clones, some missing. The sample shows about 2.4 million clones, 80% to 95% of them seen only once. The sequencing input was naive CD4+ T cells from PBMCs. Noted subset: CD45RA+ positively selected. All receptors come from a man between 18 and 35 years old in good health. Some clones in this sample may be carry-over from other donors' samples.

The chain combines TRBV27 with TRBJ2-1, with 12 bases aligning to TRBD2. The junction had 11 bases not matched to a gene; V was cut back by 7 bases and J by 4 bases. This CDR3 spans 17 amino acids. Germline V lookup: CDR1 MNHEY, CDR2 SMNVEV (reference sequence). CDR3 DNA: TGTGCCAGCACCCCTCAAGGAACTAGCGGGAGGTACAATGAGCAGTTCTTC. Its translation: CASTPQGTSGRYNEQFF.

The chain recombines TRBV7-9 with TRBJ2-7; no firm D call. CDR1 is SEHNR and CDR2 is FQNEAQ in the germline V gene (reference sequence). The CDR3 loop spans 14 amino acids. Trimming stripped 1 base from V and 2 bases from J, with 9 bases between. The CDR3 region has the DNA TGTGCCAGCAGCTTAGGGGCCAATACCTACGAGCAGTACTTC. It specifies CASSLGANTYEQYF.